Each of the 20 T cell receptor beta chains below was sequenced from the same sample in a study of blood T cell repertoires in COVID-19 (dated by TCRdb to 2018 to 2021). Libraries were prepared through the immunoSEQ multiplex PCR assay. Not all clones reach the TCRdb copy of this immuneACCESS table, which keeps in-frame sequences only. Checked studies attribute under half of the gap to unresolved V genes and leave the rest unexplained. Recorded for this sample are 200,000 to 250,000 clones; roughly 86% of them occurred a single time. 1.5% to 2% of the sample lies in the top ten. Sequenced: PBMCs or T cells enriched from blood (not recorded which). All receptors come from a woman aged 50 to 65 who had recovered from COVID-19.

The chain employs TRBV18 and TRBJ2-1; tentative D call: TRBD2 (6 bases). V was pared by 0 bases and J by 7 bases, with 10 bases between. Per germline, CDR1 KGHSH and CDR2 LQKENI. This CDR3 region has 14 residues. For the CDR3, the DNA is TGTGCCAGCTCACCACCGGAGACTAGGAATGAGCAGTTCTTC. Protein product: CASSPPETRNEQFF.

The chain employs TRBV29-1 and TRBJ1-3, with D possibly TRBD1 on 6 matching bases. The CDR3 has 12 residues. Germline V gives CDR1 SQVTM, CDR2 ANQGSEA. V was clipped by 7 bases and J by 0 bases, with 7 bases between them. CDR3 in DNA: TGCAGCGCGGGGGCCTCTGGAAACACCATATATTTT. This sequence encodes CSAGASGNTIYF.

This clone was seen a handful of times. This chain links TRBV2 with TRBJ1-1, with D possibly matching TRBD1 (6 bases). Germline V CDR1 and CDR2: SNHLY, FYNNEI. V was trimmed by 6 bases and J by 12 bases, leaving 23 bases between them. This CDR3 comprises 14 residues. In DNA, the CDR3 is TGTGCCAGCAGATTCCGGGACATTCCTTTTTCGCCTTTCTTT. The encoded protein is CASRFRDIPFSPFF.

V and J are TRBV7-3 and TRBJ2-2; D is unresolved. The CDR3 is 12 amino acids. CDR1 and CDR2 from the germline V gene are SGHTA and FQGTGA. Trimming shortened V by 10 bases and J by 4 bases, and 10 bases separated the two germline ends. CDR3: CATSQSTGELFF. In nucleotides, the CDR3 is TGTGCCACTTCACAGAGCACCGGGGAGCTGTTTTTT.

The chain joins TRBV6-2 or TRBV6-3 to TRBJ2-7, with a weak D call TRBD1 (6 bases). The CDR3 is 14 residues long. Per germline, CDR1 MNHEY and CDR2 SVGEGT. Deletions cut 7 bases from V and 4 bases from J, with 17 bases between. The CDR3 DNA follows: TGTGCCAGCACCCCCAGGGGAAGAAGGTACGAGCAGTACTTC. It encodes CASTPRGRRYEQYF.

The J gene is TRBJ2-1, the V gene TRBV12-5; D not certain. Germline V gene lookup returns CDR1 LGHNT and CDR2 FRNRAP. The ends were cut back, 1 base at V and 0 bases at J, with 10 bases in the middle. This CDR3 has 16 residues. Written as DNA, the CDR3 is TGTGCTAGTGGTTTGGGGGCCTCCGTCTCCTACAATGAGCAGTTCTTC. Translation: CASGLGASVSYNEQFF.

The chain is built from TRBV7-9 and TRBJ1-4, with D possibly being TRBD1 (6 bases). Trimming pared 5 bases from V and 8 bases from J, leaving 18 bases between. Germline lookup yields CDR1 SEHNR and CDR2 FQNEAQ (reference sequence). The CDR3 length is 15 residues. This chain's CDR3 is CASSKPTGLEEKLFF. In DNA, the CDR3 is TGTGCCAGCAGCAAGCCGACAGGCCTCGAGGAAAAACTGTTTTTT.

The V and J genes are TRBV19 and TRBJ2-5; no clear D gene. The CDR3 is 14 residues long. Per germline, CDR1 LNHDA and CDR2 SQIVND (reference sequence). Trimming removed 2 bases at V and 5 bases at J, with 12 bases between. The CDR3: CASSITALAETQYF. As DNA, the CDR3 is TGTGCCAGTAGTATAACGGCGTTAGCCGAGACCCAGTACTTC.

The rearrangement joins TRBV9 to TRBJ1-1; D not certain. Germline assignment: CDR1 SGDLS and CDR2 YYNGEE. V lost 6 bases, J lost 4 bases, and 16 bases lay in between. The CDR3 has 14 amino acids. In nucleotides, the CDR3 is TGTGCCAGCACCCCTGGCGGGAGGAGCACTGAAGCTTTCTTT. Translation gives CASTPGGRSTEAFF. The whole variable domain, filled in from reference TRBV9 and TRBJ1-1, reads DSGVTQTPKHLITATGQRVTLRCSPRSGDLSVYWYQQSLDQGLQFLIQYYNGEERAKGNILERFSAQQFPDLHSELNLSSLELGDSALYFCASTPGGRSTEAFFGQGTRLTVV.

The chain uses TRBV19 and TRBJ1-5, with D uncertain. V gave up 6 bases and J gave up 2 bases, with 8 bases separating them. The CDR3 is 13 amino acids. CDR1 is LNHDA, CDR2 SQIVND, per germline (reference sequence). CDR3 amino acids: CASRTRGNQPQHF. The CDR3, as DNA: TGTGCCAGTAGGACCCGGGGCAATCAGCCCCAGCATTTT.

Points on this clone: The same CDR3 also results from other DNA sequences found in this sample. The V and J genes are TRBV7-2 and TRBJ2-2, with 11 bases lining up with TRBD2. The V gene end was trimmed by 5 bases and the J gene end by 2 bases; junction bases not matched to a gene: 7. The CDR3 spans 17 residues. The V gene's germline CDR1 is SGHTA and CDR2 FQGNSA. This CDR3 reads CASSGGGTSGNTGELFF. CDR3 DNA sequence: TGTGCCAGCAGCGGGGGTGGGACTAGCGGAAACACCGGGGAGCTGTTTTTT.

Note on this clone: The junction differs from germline at one of its ends, possibly a read error. The V gene is TRBV11-2, the J gene TRBJ2-5; 12 positions agree with TRBD2. Germline values: CDR1 SGHAT, CDR2 FQNNGV. The CDR3 is 16 residues long. The CDR3 region is CASSIDLAGGPGEQYF. The CDR3 region has the DNA TGTGCCAGCAGCATAGATCTAGCGGGAGGGCCAGGAGAGCAGTACTTC. The full variable domain, in which reference TRBV11-2 and TRBJ2-5 provide the parts outside the CDR3, is EAGVAQSPRYKIIEKRQSVAFWCNPISGHATLYWYQQILGQGPKLLIQFQNNGVVDDSQLPKDRFSAERLKGVDSTLKIQPAKLEDSAVYLCASSIDLAGGPGEQYFGPGTRLLVL.

The chain couples TRBV5-1 to TRBJ2-3, with 9 nucleotides matching TRBD2. V was clipped by 2 bases and J by 4 bases; unmatched bases: 11. Germline CDR1 and CDR2: SGHRS and YFSETQ. The CDR3 extends over 17 amino acids. CDR3 loop: CASSLKLAGSRSDTQYF. The CDR3 nucleotides are TGCGCCAGCAGCTTAAAACTAGCGGGCTCGAGGTCAGATACGCAGTATTTT.

V and J are TRBV7-8 and TRBJ1-1, with 10 bases fitting TRBD1. The ends lost 3 bases at V and 7 bases at J; junction bases unmatched: 5. This CDR3 is 14 amino acids long. Per germline, CDR1 SGHVS and CDR2 FQNEAQ. As DNA, the CDR3 is TGTGCCAGCAGCTTTCGACAGGGGGCAATTGAAGCTTTCTTT. Amino acids: CASSFRQGAIEAFF.

This clone was seen ten or more times. This rearrangement joins TRBV6-2 or TRBV6-3 to TRBJ2-3, with D possibly being TRBD2 (5 bases). V lost 4 bases and J 3 bases, leaving 11 bases between the germline ends. Germline V gene lookup returns CDR1 MNHEY and CDR2 SVGEGT. The CDR3 runs 14 residues. CDR3 amino acids: CASSWRAETDTQYF. Written as DNA, the CDR3 is TGTGCCAGCAGTTGGCGGGCCGAGACAGATACGCAGTATTTT.

V is TRBV7-8 and J is TRBJ2-1, with TRBD1 matching over 10 bases. CDR3 size: 17 residues. J lost 4 bases, V lost 5 bases, and 11 bases had no gene match. CDR1 is SGHVS, CDR2 FQNEAQ, per germline. The CDR3 DNA is TGTGCCAGCAGCCCTCCCACTGGACAGGGGGGTTACAATGAGCAGTTCTTC. This sequence encodes CASSPPTGQGGYNEQFF.

The rearrangement joins TRBV7-8 to TRBJ1-2; 7 nucleotides align to TRBD1. The CDR3 is 15 residues long. Germline trimming cut 1 base from V and 6 bases from J; bases unmatched to any gene: 8. CDR1 SGHVS and CDR2 FQNEAQ come from the germline V gene. The CDR3 loop reads CASSLVAGTDHGYTF. The CDR3 DNA follows: TGTGCCAGCAGCTTAGTTGCCGGGACAGACCATGGCTACACCTTC.

The V call is TRBV19, the J call TRBJ2-2, with D hard to call. The CDR3 runs 14 residues. Germline values: CDR1 LNHDA, CDR2 SQIVND (reference sequence). The V end lost 4 bases, the J end lost 3 bases, and 9 bases lay between the germline ends. CDR3 nucleotide sequence: TGTGCCAGTAGTAAAGAAGCGTACACCGGGGAGCTGTTTTTT. Amino acid sequence: CASSKEAYTGELFF.

The rearrangement uses TRBV4-1 and TRBJ2-2, with a weak D call TRBD1 (5 bases). Trimming removed 4 bases at V and 0 bases at J, with 9 bases between. Germline CDR1 reads MGHRA; CDR2 reads YSYEKL. The CDR3 sequence is 15 residues long. Written as DNA, the CDR3 is TGCGCCAGCAGCCCGACAGAAACGAACACCGGGGAGCTGTTTTTT. This sequence encodes CASSPTETNTGELFF.

CDR3: CASSLSGANQPQHF. DNA for the CDR3: TGCGCCAGCAGCTTGTCAGGGGCCAATCAGCCCCAGCATTTT. The chain combines TRBV5-1 with TRBJ1-5; D possibly corresponds to TRBD1 (6 bases). The germline gives CDR1 SGHRS, CDR2 YFSETQ. This CDR3 region has 14 residues. Trimming cost V 1 base and J 3 bases, with 8 bases left between them. Drawing the rest from reference TRBV5-1 and TRBJ1-5, the complete variable domain is KAGVTQTPRYLIKTRGQQVTLSCSPISGHRSVSWYQQTPGQGLQFLFEYFSETQRNKGNFPGRFSGRQFSNSRSEMNVSTLELGDSALYLCASSLSGANQPQHFGDGTRLSIL.